Sequencing of this T cell receptor (beta chain) was carried out in a study of cytomegalovirus exposure and HLA in healthy donors. A remark on this clone: Its antigen is not identified.

Germline-derived CDR1 and CDR2 are SGHVS and FQNEAQ. The CDR3 has 17 residues. Losses at the gene ends were 5 bases for V and 3 bases for J; bases not matched to a gene: 12. Use of 60 Vbeta and 13 Jbeta primers characterized the PCR. Libraries were prepared by immunoSEQ multiplex PCR; TCRdb keeps only in-frame clonotypes and omits some of them. The table lists roughly 150,000 clones, roughly 81% of them singletons. The study's findings and limits: Most subjects' HLA-A and HLA-B alleles were reportedly predicted from TCR beta sequences. Later on, an analysis tied over 15,000 TCR beta sequences to HLA alleles at 0.05 false discovery rate.

The genes are TRBV7-8 and TRBJ2-1, with 8 positions matching TRBD1. Material: PBMCs. This clonotype originated in a woman younger than 35 in good health and CMV-seronegative. The CDR3 region is CASSGGSGQVVYNEQFF. CDR3 coding DNA: TGTGCCAGCAGCGGGGGGTCGGGACAGGTCGTCTACAATGAGCAGTTCTTC.